This TCR beta chain was captured in a study of T cells of healthy individuals. TCRdb fed the 5' RACE reads into MiXCR, producing one record per CDR3 protein. The data hold 100,000 or so distinct CDR3 sequences, with 17% observed a single time. CDR3 length equals 15 residues. The V end lost 6 bases, the J end lost 0 bases, and 12 bases lay between the germline ends. Per germline, CDR1 MDHEN and CDR2 SYDVKM. This clonotype originated in a human donor in good health. The chain carries TRBV28 and TRBJ1-5, with D possibly being TRBD1 (6 bases). The CDR3 loop is CASRSGTPSNQPQHF. The CDR3, as DNA: TGTGCCAGCAGATCAGGGACACCTAGCAATCAGCCCCAGCATTTT.